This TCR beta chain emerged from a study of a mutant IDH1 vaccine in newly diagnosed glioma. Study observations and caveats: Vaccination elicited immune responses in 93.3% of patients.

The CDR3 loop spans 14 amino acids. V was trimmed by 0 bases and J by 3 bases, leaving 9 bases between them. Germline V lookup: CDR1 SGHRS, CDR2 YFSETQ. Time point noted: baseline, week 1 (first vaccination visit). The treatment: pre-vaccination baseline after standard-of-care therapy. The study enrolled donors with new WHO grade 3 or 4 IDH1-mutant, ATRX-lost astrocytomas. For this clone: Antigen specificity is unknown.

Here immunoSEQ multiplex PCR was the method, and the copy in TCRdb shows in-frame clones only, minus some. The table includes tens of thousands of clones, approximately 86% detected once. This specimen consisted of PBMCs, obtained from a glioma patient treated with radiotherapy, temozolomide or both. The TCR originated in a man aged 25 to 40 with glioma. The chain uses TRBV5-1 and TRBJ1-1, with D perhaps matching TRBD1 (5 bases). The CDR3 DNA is TGCGCCAGCAGCTTGGTAGGGGACGACACTGAAGCTTTCTTT. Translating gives CASSLVGDDTEAFF.